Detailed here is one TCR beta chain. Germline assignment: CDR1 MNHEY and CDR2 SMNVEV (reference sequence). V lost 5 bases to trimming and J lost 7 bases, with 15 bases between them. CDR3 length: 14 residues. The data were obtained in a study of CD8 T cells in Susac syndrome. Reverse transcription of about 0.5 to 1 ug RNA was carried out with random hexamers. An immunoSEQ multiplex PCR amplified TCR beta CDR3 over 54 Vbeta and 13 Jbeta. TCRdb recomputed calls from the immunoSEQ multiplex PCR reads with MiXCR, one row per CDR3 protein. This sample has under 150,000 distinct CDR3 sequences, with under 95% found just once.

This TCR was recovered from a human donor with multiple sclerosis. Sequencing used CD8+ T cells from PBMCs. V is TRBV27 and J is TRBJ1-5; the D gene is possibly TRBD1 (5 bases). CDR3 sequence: CASSMGTGAQPQHF. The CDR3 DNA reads TGTGCCAGCAGTATGGGGACCGGGGCACAGCCCCAGCATTTT.